This is a list of T cell receptor beta chains from one sample in a study of Ad26.COV2.S vaccination and SARS-CoV-2 variants. Method: immunoSEQ multiplex PCR; TCRdb's copy keeps in-frame clones and lacks some. The sample has some 520,000 clones; around nine tenths are singletons. The sample in question was peripheral blood, obtained in a trial of Ad26.COV2.S vaccine versus placebo. These receptors were obtained from a person aged 18 to 65 who received the Ad26.COV2.S COVID-19 vaccine or a placebo. Each CDR3 is given with its conserved first and last residue. A D gene is named only where the DNA matches it firmly. Not every row has a clone size; where given, it reads once, few, many or a size class.

J,D,size,V,DNA,CDR3
TRBJ1-2,TRBD1,.,TRBV28,TGTGCCATTGAGTCAGGGGGCTACGGCTACACCTTC,CAIESGGYGYTF
TRBJ1-2,TRBD1,.,TRBV6-5,TGTGCCAGCAGTTCCGGGACAGGGGGCTATGGCTACACCTTC,CASSSGTGGYGYTF
TRBJ2-7,.,.,TRBV21-1,TGTGCCAGCAGCAAGGCCGCCACCTACGAGCAGTACTTC,CASSKAATYEQYF
TRBJ2-3,.,.,TRBV9,TGTGCCAGCAGCGTCTCCGGGGGGCGGTCCACAGATACGCAGTATTTT,CASSVSGGRSTDTQYF
TRBJ2-1,TRBD2,.,TRBV9,TGTGCCAGCAGCGTAAGGGTAGCGGGGAACAATGAGCAGTTCTTC,CASSVRVAGNNEQFF
TRBJ1-3,TRBD1,few,TRBV9,TGTGCCAGCAGCGCCCAGAGACAGGGCGCGGCAAACACCATATATTTT,CASSAQRQGAANTIYF
TRBJ2-1,TRBD2,.,TRBV30,TGTGCCTGGAGTGTACTGGGCGGGGGCTACAATGAGCAGTTCTTC,CAWSVLGGGYNEQFF
TRBJ1-2,TRBD1,.,TRBV19,TGTGCCAGTAGTAGAGAAGGGGACAGCTTGCCCTATGGCTACACCTTC,CASSREGDSLPYGYTF
TRBJ1-1,.,.,TRBV2,TGTGCCAGCCTCGGAACAGGAGTCATGAACACTGAAGCTTTCTTT,CASLGTGVMNTEAFF
TRBJ1-3,.,.,TRBV7-8,TGTGCCAGCAGCTTAGTAAGGACCCCTGATCTCGGGAACTCTGGAAACACCATATATTTT,CASSLVRTPDLGNSGNTIYF
TRBJ2-1,.,.,TRBV9,TGTGCCAGCAGCGTAGCCGGTAGGGCCTACAATGAGCAGTTCTTC,CASSVAGRAYNEQFF
TRBJ1-5,TRBD1,once,TRBV6-1,TGTGCCAGCAGTGAAGGACAGGGATGGCAGCCCCAGCATTTT,CASSEGQGWQPQHF